The 27 T cell receptor beta chains reported below all come from one sample, sequenced in a study of cytomegalovirus exposure and HLA in healthy donors. Researchers ran the PCR with 60 Vbeta and 13 Jbeta primers. Repertoires were generated with immunoSEQ multiplex PCR, while TCRdb's copy carries only in-frame clones and drops some. The sample shows about 130,000 clones, around three quarters of them seen only once. The sequenced material came from PBMCs. Every receptor here comes from a man between 40 and 49 years old in good health and CMV-seronegative.

The gene calls are TRBV7-6 and TRBJ2-5, with TRBD2 matching over 8 bases. This CDR3 spans 15 amino acids. CDR1 SGHVS and CDR2 FNYEAQ come from the germline V gene. J gave up 4 bases and V 1 base, and 5 bases lay outside the gene matches. CDR3 DNA: TGTGCCAGCAGCTTAGGCGGACTAGCTGGAGAGACCCAGTACTTC. Its protein is CASSLGGLAGETQYF.

This clone was counted between two and nine times. This sequence joins TRBV29-1 and TRBJ2-7; tentatively, D is TRBD1 (6 bases). This CDR3 region has 14 residues. Germline assignment: CDR1 SQVTM and CDR2 ANQGSEA. Deletions cut 0 bases from V and 2 bases from J, with 11 bases between. The CDR3 DNA reads TGCAGCGTTGAAGATCCAGACAGGACCTACGAGCAGTACTTC. It specifies CSVEDPDRTYEQYF.

This sequence joins TRBV9 and TRBJ2-3; D remains unclear. Germline-derived CDR1 and CDR2 are SGDLS and YYNGEE. The ends were cut back, 0 bases at V and 4 bases at J, with 9 bases in the middle. CDR3 length equals 14 residues. CDR3 sequence reads: CASSVVAAADTQYF. The CDR3 DNA sequence: TGTGCCAGCAGCGTAGTGGCGGCCGCAGATACGCAGTATTTT.

V and J are TRBV7-8 and TRBJ2-7; D is possibly TRBD2 (7 bases). The germline CDR1 and CDR2 sequences are SGHVS and FQNEAQ. The CDR3 has 16 residues. V lost 2 bases and J lost 2, with 16 bases in between. The CDR3 protein is CASSLYSAGAAYEQYF. The CDR3 coding sequence is TGTGCCAGCAGCTTATATTCGGCGGGGGCGGCCTACGAGCAGTACTTC.

The J gene is TRBJ1-2, the V gene TRBV29-1; a possible D gene is TRBD1 (6 bases). Germline CDR1 SQVTM, CDR2 ANQGSEA. This CDR3 has 12 amino acids. V was pared by 7 bases and J by 0 bases, with 9 bases between. The CDR3 region has the DNA TGCAGCGCCGGACAGTCTAACTATGGCTACACCTTC. It is translated as CSAGQSNYGYTF. Complete variable domain (other parts from reference TRBV29-1 and TRBJ1-2): SAVISQKPSRDICQRGTSLTIQCQVDSQVTMMFWYRQQPGQSLTLIATANQGSEATYESGFVIDKFPISRPNLTFSTLTVSNMSPEDSSIYLCSAGQSNYGYTFGSGTRLTVV.

The V and J genes are TRBV5-1 and TRBJ2-7, with D possibly matching TRBD2 (6 bases). Trimming stripped 4 bases from V and 6 bases from J, with 14 bases between. Germline values: CDR1 SGHRS, CDR2 YFSETQ. CDR3 length equals 13 residues. The CDR3 protein is CASSPRLDGEQYF. As DNA, the CDR3 is TGCGCCAGCAGCCCTCGACTAGATGGCGAGCAGTACTTC. Based on the CDR3 plus reference TRBV5-1 and TRBJ2-7, the full variable domain is KAGVTQTPRYLIKTRGQQVTLSCSPISGHRSVSWYQQTPGQGLQFLFEYFSETQRNKGNFPGRFSGRQFSNSRSEMNVSTLELGDSALYLCASSPRLDGEQYFGPGTRLTVT.

The chain joins TRBV5-1 to TRBJ2-7; 7 nucleotides match TRBD1. The germline V gene encodes CDR1 SGHRS and CDR2 YFSETQ. V dropped 2 bases and J dropped 6; count of bases not matched to a gene: 5. The CDR3 sequence is 13 residues long. The CDR3 loop is CASSLGQVGEQYF. DNA of the CDR3: TGCGCCAGCAGCTTAGGACAGGTCGGCGAGCAGTACTTC.

This chain links TRBV2 with TRBJ1-5, with 8 bases that match TRBD1. This CDR3 spans 12 amino acids. Germline V gene data show CDR1 as SNHLY and CDR2 as FYNNEI. Unmatched junction bases numbered 1, after V lost 6 bases and J lost 6 bases. This CDR3 is CASRGTGQPQHF. DNA of the CDR3: TGTGCCAGCAGGGGGACAGGTCAGCCCCAGCATTTT.

The chain couples TRBV5-1 to TRBJ2-7, with 7 bases fitting TRBD1. The CDR3 contains 14 residues. V gave up 0 bases and J gave up 2 bases; unmatched junction bases: 2. Germline CDR1 and CDR2: SGHRS and YFSETQ. In DNA, the CDR3 is TGCGCCAGCAGCTTGGGACAGGGCCCCTACGAGCAGTACTTC. Translated: CASSLGQGPYEQYF.

The V gene is TRBV7-8, the J gene TRBJ1-1, with 8 bases aligning to TRBD1. This CDR3 region has 14 residues. Looked up from germline, CDR1 is SGHVS and CDR2 is FQNEAQ. The V segment lost 3 bases and the J segment 1 base; nucleotides outside the gene matches: 1. CDR3 residues: CASSFGTGNTEAFF. The CDR3 DNA reads TGTGCCAGCAGCTTTGGGACAGGGAACACTGAAGCTTTCTTT.

This clone showed up just once. This chain uses TRBV25-1 with TRBJ2-5; 10 nucleotides match TRBD1. The length of the CDR3 is 16 residues. Trimming took 4 bases from V and 5 from J; bases not matched to a gene: 10. Germline V gene sequence: CDR1 MGHDK, CDR2 SYGVNS. Here the CDR3 reads CASSATGGPNWETQYF. For the CDR3, the DNA is TGTGCCAGCAGTGCGACAGGGGGCCCCAACTGGGAGACCCAGTACTTC.

The chain recombines TRBV11-3 with TRBJ2-5; D is possibly TRBD1 (6 bases). From germline, CDR1 is SGHNT and CDR2 YENEEA. Trimming removed 4 bases at V and 1 base at J, with 7 bases between. There are 13 residues in the CDR3. This CDR3 reads CASSSDSQETQYF. The CDR3 coding sequence is TGTGCCAGCAGCTCGGACAGCCAAGAGACCCAGTACTTC.

DNA for the CDR3: TGTGCCAGTAGTGCGGGTCCTAACTATGGCTACACCTTC. Its protein product is CASSAGPNYGYTF. The rearrangement links TRBV19 to TRBJ1-2; D is undetermined. V was trimmed by 5 bases and J by 0 bases, leaving 7 bases between them. The CDR3 contains 13 residues. CDR1 is LNHDA, CDR2 SQIVND, per germline (reference sequence).

The V call is TRBV7-9, the J call TRBJ2-3, with 9 bases identical to TRBD1. CDR1 SEHNR and CDR2 FQNEAQ come from the germline V gene (reference sequence). This CDR3 comprises 16 residues. The J segment lost 6 bases and the V segment lost 2 bases, leaving 9 bases of the junction unmatched. In nucleotides, the CDR3 is TGTGCCAGCAGCTTACTCGGGACAGGGAACGTGGATACGCAGTATTTT. Protein product: CASSLLGTGNVDTQYF.

The V call is TRBV27, the J call TRBJ2-5; TRBD2 might be the D (5 bases). The CDR3 has 13 amino acids. The ends were cut back, 6 bases at V and 0 bases at J, with 8 bases in the middle. Germline-derived CDR1 and CDR2 are MNHEY and SMNVEV (reference sequence). The CDR3 spells CASSPGNQETQYF. Written as DNA, the CDR3 is TGTGCCAGCAGCCCCGGGAACCAAGAGACCCAGTACTTC.

This clone has just one count. The chain is built from TRBV27 and TRBJ1-5; 9 nucleotides align to TRBD1. Germline loops: CDR1 MNHEY, CDR2 SMNVEV (reference sequence). J lost 2 bases, V lost 5 bases, and 4 bases had no gene match. The CDR3 runs 15 residues. CDR3 sequence (DNA): TGTGCCAGCAGTGAACAGGGGGCGGGCAATCAGCCCCAGCATTTT. Its translation: CASSEQGAGNQPQHF.

The chain recombines TRBV6-5 with TRBJ1-2, with 7 positions matching TRBD1. This CDR3 has 12 residues. Germline V CDR1 and CDR2: MNHEY, SVGAGI. V lost 6 bases, J lost 9 bases, and 7 bases stayed unmatched. This CDR3 is CASSRDRVSYTF. DNA of the CDR3: TGTGCCAGCAGCCGAGACAGGGTCAGCTACACCTTC.

The chain has TRBV18 and TRBJ2-7; D remains unclear. With 3 bases removed from V and 2 bases from J, the gap between germline ends came to 11 bases. Germline CDR1 and CDR2: KGHSH and LQKENI. The CDR3 covers 14 residues. The CDR3: CASSPGGLAYEQYF. The CDR3 coding sequence is TGTGCCAGCTCACCCGGCGGATTAGCCTACGAGCAGTACTTC. The full variable domain, in which reference TRBV18 and TRBJ2-7 provide the parts outside the CDR3, is NAGVMQNPRHLVRRRGQEARLRCSPMKGHSHVYWYRQLPEEGLKFMVYLQKENIIDESGMPKERFSAEFPKEGPSILRIQQVVRGDSAAYFCASSPGGLAYEQYFGPGTRLTVT.

The rearrangement joins TRBV15 to TRBJ2-3; D may be TRBD2 (6 bases). Germline V gene sequence: CDR1 LNHNV, CDR2 YYDKDF (reference sequence). This CDR3 spans 15 amino acids. Deletions cut 0 bases from V and 7 bases from J, with 14 bases between. The chain's CDR3 is CATSRDIASGHTQYF. CDR3 sequence (DNA): TGTGCCACCAGCAGAGATATTGCCAGCGGGCATACGCAGTATTTT.

The V gene is TRBV7-2, the J gene TRBJ2-2; unclear D gene. Germline loops: CDR1 SGHTA, CDR2 FQGNSA. The CDR3 totals 13 residues. V dropped 5 bases and J dropped 4 bases, with 8 bases sitting between them. In nucleotides, the CDR3 is TGTGCCAGCAGCCCGACAACCACCGGGGAGCTGTTTTTT. Residues: CASSPTTTGELFF.

The CDR3 region is CASTGASGGSYEQYF. The CDR3 coding sequence is TGTGCCAGCACAGGGGCTAGCGGGGGATCCTACGAGCAGTACTTC. The chain couples TRBV6-1 to TRBJ2-7, with 10 bases that match TRBD2. CDR3 length equals 15 residues. The germline CDR1 and CDR2 sequences are MNHNS and SASEGT. With V trimmed by 7 bases and J by 1 base, 7 bases remained unmatched.

The chain links TRBV2 to TRBJ2-7, with 8 bases lining up with TRBD1. Germline trimming cut 6 bases from V and 0 bases from J; bases unmatched to any gene: 7. Germline values: CDR1 SNHLY, CDR2 FYNNEI. CDR3 size: 15 residues. The CDR3 region has the DNA TGTGCCAGCAGCCAAATGGACAGGGCCTCCTACGAGCAGTACTTC. Encoded protein: CASSQMDRASYEQYF.

V and J are TRBV7-6 and TRBJ2-5; 9 bases fit TRBD2. Unmatched junction bases numbered 8, after V lost 4 bases and J lost 5 bases. The length of the CDR3 is 15 residues. Germline loops: CDR1 SGHVS, CDR2 FNYEAQ. The CDR3 sequence is CASSWPSGRMETQYF. The CDR3 DNA is TGTGCCAGCAGCTGGCCAAGCGGGAGGATGGAGACCCAGTACTTC.

J is TRBJ1-4 and V is TRBV18, with 7 bases matching TRBD1. This CDR3 region has 15 residues. V lost 3 bases and J lost 5; bases outside the gene matches: 6. The germline CDR1 and CDR2 sequences are KGHSH and LQKENI. For the CDR3, the DNA is TGTGCCAGCTCACCGACAGGGCCCAAAAATGAAAAACTGTTTTTT. Residues: CASSPTGPKNEKLFF.

V and J are TRBV29-1 and TRBJ1-1; 7 bases are a match to TRBD1. This CDR3 comprises 13 residues. V trimming: 3 bases; J trimming: 8 bases; junction bases outside the gene matches: 9. Looked up from germline, CDR1 is SQVTM and CDR2 is ANQGSEA. The CDR3 nucleotides are TGCAGCGTTGAGGGACAGCGCAAACTAGAAGCTTTCTTT. This sequence encodes CSVEGQRKLEAFF. Complete variable domain (other parts from reference TRBV29-1 and TRBJ1-1): SAVISQKPSRDICQRGTSLTIQCQVDSQVTMMFWYRQQPGQSLTLIATANQGSEATYESGFVIDKFPISRPNLTFSTLTVSNMSPEDSSIYLCSVEGQRKLEAFFGQGTRLTVV.

The chain carries TRBV25-1 and TRBJ2-1; D not certain. From germline, CDR1 is MGHDK and CDR2 SYGVNS. CDR3 size: 12 residues. V was clipped by 3 bases and J by 5 bases, with 5 bases between them. The CDR3 DNA reads as TGTGCCAGCAGTGACCAAAACAATGAGCAGTTCTTC. It codes for CASSDQNNEQFF.

The J gene is TRBJ1-6, the V gene TRBV7-6, with TRBD1 as a possible D gene (6 bases). V lost 1 base and J lost 6, with 13 bases in between. CDR3 length: 16 residues. Germline values: CDR1 SGHVS, CDR2 FNYEAQ. CDR3 loop: CASSLEGERLNSPLHF. The CDR3 DNA is TGTGCCAGCAGCTTAGAGGGGGAGAGGCTTAATTCACCCCTCCACTTT. Full variable domain (rest looked up from reference TRBV7-6 and TRBJ1-6): GAGVSQSPRYKVTKRGQDVALRCDPISGHVSLYWYRQALGQGPEFLTYFNYEAQQDKSGLPNDRFSAERPEGSISTLTIQRTEQRDSAMYRCASSLEGERLNSPLHFGNGTRLTVT.